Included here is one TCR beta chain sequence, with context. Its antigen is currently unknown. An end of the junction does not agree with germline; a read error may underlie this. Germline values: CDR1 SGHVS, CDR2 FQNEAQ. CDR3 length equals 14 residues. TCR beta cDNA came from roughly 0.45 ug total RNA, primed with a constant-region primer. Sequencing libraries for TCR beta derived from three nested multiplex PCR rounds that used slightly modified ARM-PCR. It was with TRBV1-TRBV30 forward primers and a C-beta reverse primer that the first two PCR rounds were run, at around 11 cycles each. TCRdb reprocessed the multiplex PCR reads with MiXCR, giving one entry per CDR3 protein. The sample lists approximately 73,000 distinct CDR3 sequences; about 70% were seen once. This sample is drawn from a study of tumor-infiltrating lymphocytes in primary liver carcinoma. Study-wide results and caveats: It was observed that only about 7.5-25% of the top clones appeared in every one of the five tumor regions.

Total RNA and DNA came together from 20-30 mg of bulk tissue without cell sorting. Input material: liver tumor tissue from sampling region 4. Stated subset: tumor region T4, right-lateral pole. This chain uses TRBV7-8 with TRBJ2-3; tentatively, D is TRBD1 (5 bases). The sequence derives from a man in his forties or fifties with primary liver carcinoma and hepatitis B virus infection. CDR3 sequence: CASSPDSSTDMQYF. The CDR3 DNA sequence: TGTGCCAGCAGCCCAGACAGCAGCACAGATATGCAGTATTTT.